The 19 T cell receptor beta chains below were found in one sample sequenced in a study of T cells in Graves' hyperthyroidism and ophthalmopathy. There were TCR beta CDR3 regions amplified from RNA transcripts. First-round RT-PCR with HTBI primers amplified the TCR CDR3 region. One entry per CDR3 protein, called by TCRdb with MiXCR from the multiplex PCR reads. The sample lists hundreds of thousands of distinct CDR3 sequences, roughly 14% seen once, with 4% to 5.5% in the top ten. Source material: blood. Every receptor here comes from a woman aged 40 to 50 with Graves' ophthalmopathy.

The rearrangement links TRBV6-5 to TRBJ2-7; D gene unclear. The CDR3 sequence is 11 residues long. Trimming shortened V by 4 bases and J by 6 bases, and 7 bases separated the two germline ends. Germline CDR1 and CDR2: MNHEY and SVGAGI. CDR3 region: CASSFWPEQYF. The DNA for the CDR3 is TGTGCCAGCAGTTTTTGGCCCGAGCAGTACTTC.

By proportion, this clonotype is medium-sized. The genes are TRBV6-5 and TRBJ1-1; D possibly corresponds to TRBD1 (5 bases). There are 15 residues in the CDR3. V shed 5 bases and J shed 2 bases, with 15 bases lying between them. The V gene's germline CDR1 is MNHEY and CDR2 SVGAGI. The CDR3 loop is CASSSSRAINTEAFF. CDR3 DNA: TGTGCCAGCAGTAGTTCCAGGGCGATAAACACTGAAGCTTTCTTT.

In this sample, this clonotype turned up many times. The J gene is TRBJ2-5, the V gene TRBV6-5, with a possible D match to TRBD2 (5 bases). Per germline, CDR1 MNHEY and CDR2 SVGAGI. The CDR3 is 15 residues long. Trimming shortened V by 2 bases and J by 7 bases, and 17 bases separated the two germline ends. The chain's CDR3 is CASSYPQKAGGTQYF. The CDR3 nucleotides read TGTGCCAGCAGTTACCCACAAAAGGCGGGCGGGACCCAGTACTTC.

The DNA of the CDR3 is TGTGCCAGCAGCCCATGGACTAGCGGCCCCACAGATACGCAGTATTTT. This codes for CASSPWTSGPTDTQYF. The chain uses TRBV6-1 and TRBJ2-3, with 10 bases that match TRBD2. The trim removed 6 bases at V and 2 bases at J, leaving 8 bases unmatched. The CDR3 contains 16 residues. CDR1 and CDR2 (germline): MNHNS, SASEGT.

At least ten counts were recorded for this clonotype. V is TRBV20-1 and J is TRBJ2-7; D call uncertain. Germline values: CDR1 DFQATT, CDR2 SNEGSKA (reference sequence). The CDR3 has 13 residues. Trimming stripped 0 bases from V and 6 bases from J, with 12 bases between. The CDR3 DNA is TGCAGTGCTAGAGAGAGCGTAGGAGCCGAGCAGTACTTC. The encoded protein is CSARESVGAEQYF.

This clonotype showed up just a few times. This rearrangement joins TRBV7-2 to TRBJ2-2; either TRBD1 or TRBD2 may supply D (5 bases each). The CDR3 covers 15 residues. The germline gives CDR1 SGHTA, CDR2 FQGNSA. The ends were cut back, 4 bases at V and 7 bases at J, with 16 bases in the middle. CDR3 loop: CASSSRDLQVGELFF. CDR3 nucleotide sequence: TGTGCCAGCAGCTCCCGGGACCTCCAAGTCGGGGAGCTGTTTTTT.

This clonotype came up many times. The chain recombines TRBV11-2 with TRBJ2-4, with no clear D. The CDR3 has 10 residues. Per germline, CDR1 SGHAT and CDR2 FQNNGV. V lost 11 bases and J lost 9, with 11 bases in between. The CDR3 nucleotides are TGTGCCCCAAGGGTGCGCATTCAGTACTTC. Translated, it gives CAPRVRIQYF. Using reference TRBV11-2 and TRBJ2-4 for the parts outside the CDR3, the full variable domain is EAGVAQSPRYKIIEKRQSVAFWCNPISGHATLYWYQQILGQGPKLLIQFQNNGVVDDSQLPKDRFSAERLKGVDSTLKIQPAKLEDSAVYLCAPRVRIQYFGAGTRLSVL.

The chain carries TRBV19 and TRBJ1-1; D is undetermined. Germline V gene sequence: CDR1 LNHDA, CDR2 SQIVND (reference sequence). Trimming removed 5 bases at V and 4 bases at J, with 11 bases between. The CDR3 has 13 residues. The CDR3 bases are TGTGCCAGTAGTTTCCCCTCGGCCACTGAAGCTTTCTTT. Translating it yields CASSFPSATEAFF. Based on the CDR3 plus reference TRBV19 and TRBJ1-1, the full variable domain is DGGITQSPKYLFRKEGQNVTLSCEQNLNHDAMYWYRQDPGQGLRLIYYSQIVNDFQKGDIAEGYSVSREKKESFPLTVTSAQKNPTAFYLCASSFPSATEAFFGQGTRLTVV.

V and J are TRBV27 and TRBJ2-3; 11 nucleotides match TRBD2. The CDR3 covers 17 residues. V lost 3 bases and J lost 2; bases outside the gene matches: 7. Germline values: CDR1 MNHEY, CDR2 SMNVEV (reference sequence). The CDR3 DNA reads as TGTGCCAGCAGTTTGGAGCTAGCGGGAGGAATCACAGATACGCAGTATTTT. Amino acids: CASSLELAGGITDTQYF.

The chain employs TRBV2 and TRBJ2-7; tentatively, D is TRBD1 or TRBD2 (5 bases each). CDR3 size: 15 residues. From germline, CDR1 is SNHLY and CDR2 FYNNEI. V lost 4 bases and J 2 bases, leaving 15 bases between the germline ends. CDR3 residues: CASSGFRQGAYEQYF. As DNA, the CDR3 is TGTGCCAGCAGTGGGTTCAGGCAGGGAGCCTACGAGCAGTACTTC.

Regarding this clonotype: The junction does not match germline at one end; this may be a read error. The chain carries TRBV6-1 and TRBJ1-1, with 8 bases identical to TRBD1. The CDR3 is 14 residues long. In germline, CDR1 is MNHNS, CDR2 SASEGT. The DNA of the CDR3 is TGTGCCAGCAGTGAAGTGGGACAGGACACTGGAGCTTTCTTT. It specifies CASSEVGQDTGAFF.

This clonotype was recorded many times. The V and J genes are TRBV6-1 and TRBJ2-7; D is unclear. There are 13 residues in the CDR3. Trimming removed 2 bases at V and 4 bases at J, with 9 bases between. Germline V lookup: CDR1 MNHNS, CDR2 SASEGT. CDR3 protein: CASSEQFRYEQYF. For the CDR3, the DNA is TGTGCCAGCAGTGAACAGTTCCGATACGAGCAGTACTTC.

This clonotype has more than one count but fewer than ten. The chain links TRBV30 to TRBJ2-7; no clear D gene. The germline V gene has CDR1 GTSNPN and CDR2 SVGIG (reference sequence). V lost 4 bases to trimming and J lost 2 bases, with 12 bases between them. The CDR3 is 13 residues long. CDR3 coding DNA: TGTGCCTGGAAAGCCGGCAGCGCCTACGAGCAGTACTTC. Translating it yields CAWKAGSAYEQYF.

This clonotype was detected ten times or more. J is TRBJ2-7 and V is TRBV5-1, with TRBD2 matching 9 bases. J was trimmed by 7 bases and V by 0 bases; bases with no gene match: 5. CDR3 size: 14 residues. Germline assignment: CDR1 SGHRS and CDR2 YFSETQ. CDR3 residues: CASSLDSGSGEQYF. CDR3 in DNA: TGCGCCAGCAGCTTGGATAGCGGGAGTGGGGAGCAGTACTTC.

This clonotype was picked up many times. This chain links TRBV7-9 with TRBJ2-7, with D perhaps matching TRBD2 (5 bases). Trimming left V 5 bases short and J 6 bases short, with 14 bases between. The CDR3 length is 13 residues. CDR1 SEHNR and CDR2 FQNEAQ come from the germline V gene (reference sequence). CDR3 sequence: CASSHPRRSEQYF. Written as DNA, the CDR3 is TGTGCCAGCAGCCACCCCAGGAGGAGCGAGCAGTACTTC.

The rearrangement links TRBV7-9 to TRBJ1-1; D gene uncertain. The CDR3 totals 13 residues. The V and J ends lost 4 bases and 6 bases respectively, with 12 bases between them. In germline, CDR1 is SEHNR, CDR2 FQNEAQ (reference sequence). The CDR3 region is CASSSWGNAEAFF. The CDR3 DNA reads as TGTGCCAGCAGCTCCTGGGGAAACGCTGAAGCTTTCTTT.

This chain connects TRBV7-3 to TRBJ2-2; D is ambiguous. The CDR3 sequence is 16 residues long. In germline, CDR1 is SGHTA, CDR2 FQGTGA. V lost 4 bases to trimming and J lost 2 bases, with 14 bases between them. CDR3 coding DNA: TGTGCCAGCAGCTCCTCACCCGTGGCCAACACCGGGGAGCTGTTTTTT. It yields the protein CASSSSPVANTGELFF.

This clonotype has more than one count but fewer than ten. The chain couples TRBV7-2 to TRBJ2-5, with unresolved D. Trimming removed 5 bases from V and 5 bases from J, with 21 bases in between. CDR1 and CDR2 (germline): SGHTA, FQGNSA. The CDR3 extends over 16 amino acids. This chain's CDR3 is CASSPFLRSPPETQYF. CDR3 DNA: TGTGCCAGCAGCCCCTTTTTGCGGTCCCCACCGGAGACCCAGTACTTC.

This clonotype was detected many times. V and J are TRBV29-1 and TRBJ2-7, with D perhaps given as TRBD1 or TRBD2 (7 bases each). V gave up 6 bases and J gave up 0 bases, with 15 bases separating them. The CDR3 is 14 amino acids. Germline CDR1 SQVTM, CDR2 ANQGSEA. The CDR3 loop is CSVGGDRASYEQYF. Written as DNA, the CDR3 is TGCAGCGTGGGAGGGGACAGAGCCTCCTACGAGCAGTACTTC.